This entry concerns a single T cell receptor beta chain. The sample comes from a study of blood T cell repertoires in COVID-19. Trimming shortened V by 6 bases and J by 0 bases, and 21 bases separated the two germline ends. The CDR3 totals 18 residues. Germline-derived CDR1 and CDR2 are LNHDA and SQIVND (reference sequence). As processed by the authors: Scientists estimated how many nucleated cells there were by amplifying reference gene primers. Libraries were prepared by immunoSEQ multiplex PCR; TCRdb keeps only in-frame clonotypes and omits some of them. V and J calls and clone size follow that table, whereas D and trimming were derived from the DNA. The sample shows a few hundred thousand clones, about 90% of them seen only once. Enrolled through a virtual design, the participants were between 18 and 89 years of age and came from fewer than 30 US areas.

This sequence was found in a woman in her 50s who had been exposed to COVID-19. What was sequenced was PBMCs or T cells enriched from blood (not recorded which). The chain uses TRBV19 and TRBJ2-4; D may be TRBD2 (6 bases). CDR3 loop: CASSSHPGVSIAKNIQYF. The CDR3 DNA reads TGTGCCAGTAGCTCGCACCCGGGAGTATCTATAGCCAAAAACATTCAGTACTTC.